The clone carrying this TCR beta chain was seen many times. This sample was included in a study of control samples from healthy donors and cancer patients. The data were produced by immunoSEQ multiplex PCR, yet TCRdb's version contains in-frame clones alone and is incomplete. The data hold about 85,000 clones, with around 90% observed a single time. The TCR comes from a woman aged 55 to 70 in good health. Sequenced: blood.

The CDR3 sequence is CASSDDPRGRGGNTIYF. The DNA for the CDR3 is TGTGCCAGCAGCGACGACCCCCGGGGAAGAGGAGGAAACACCATATATTTT. The chain couples TRBV9 to TRBJ1-3, with D unresolved. Looked up from germline, CDR1 is SGDLS and CDR2 is YYNGEE. With 3 bases removed from V and 4 bases from J, the gap between germline ends came to 20 bases. The CDR3 sequence is 17 residues long. The full variable domain, in which reference TRBV9 and TRBJ1-3 provide the parts outside the CDR3, is DSGVTQTPKHLITATGQRVTLRCSPRSGDLSVYWYQQSLDQGLQFLIQYYNGEERAKGNILERFSAQQFPDLHSELNLSSLELGDSALYFCASSDDPRGRGGNTIYFGEGSWLTVV.